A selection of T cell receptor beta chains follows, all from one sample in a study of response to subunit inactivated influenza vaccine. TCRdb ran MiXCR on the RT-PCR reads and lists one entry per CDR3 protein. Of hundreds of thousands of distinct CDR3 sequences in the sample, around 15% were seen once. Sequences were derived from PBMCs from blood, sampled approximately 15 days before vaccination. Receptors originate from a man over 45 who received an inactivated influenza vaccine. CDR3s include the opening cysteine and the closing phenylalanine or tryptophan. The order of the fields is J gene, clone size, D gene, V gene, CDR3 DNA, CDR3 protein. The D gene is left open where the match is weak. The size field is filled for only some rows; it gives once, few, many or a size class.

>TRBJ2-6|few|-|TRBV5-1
TGCGCCAGCAGCTTGGGTGAATCAGGGTCCGGGGCCAACGTCCTGACTTTC
CASSLGESGSGANVLTF
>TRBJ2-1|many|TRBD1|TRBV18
TGTGCCAGCTCACCCCCGGGACAGGGGGCTGGTGAGCAGTTCTTC
CASSPPGQGAGEQFF
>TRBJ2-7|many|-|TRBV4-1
TGCGCCAGCAGCCAGGACCCAGCTACCTCCTACGAGCAGTACTTC
CASSQDPATSYEQYF
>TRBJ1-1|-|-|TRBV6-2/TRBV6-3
TGTGCCAGCAGTTACAAGCAGCTAGTGAACACTGAAGCTTTCTTT
CASSYKQLVNTEAFF
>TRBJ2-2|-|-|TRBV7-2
TGTGCCAGCAGTAAGGGGGCGAACACCGGGGAGCTGTTTTTT
CASSKGANTGELFF
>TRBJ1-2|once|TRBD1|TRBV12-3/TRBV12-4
TGTGCCAGCAGTTTATCGGCAGGGGGCTATGGCTACACCTTC
CASSLSAGGYGYTF
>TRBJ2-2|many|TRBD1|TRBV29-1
TGCAGCGGCCTCCAGGGGGCTAACACCGGGGAGCTGTTTTTT
CSGLQGANTGELFF
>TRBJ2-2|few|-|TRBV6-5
TGTGCCAGCAGTTACTCTAACGGGAGATTTGACACCGGGGAGCTGTTTTTT
CASSYSNGRFDTGELFF
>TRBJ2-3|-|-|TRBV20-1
TGCAGTGCCCATGATCGGCGCAGAAGGGGGACAGATACGCAGTATTTT
CSAHDRRRRGTDTQYF
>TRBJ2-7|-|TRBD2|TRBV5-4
TGTGCCAGCAGCCCGGCTCGGACTAGCGGGAGCTACGAGCAGTACTTC
CASSPARTSGSYEQYF
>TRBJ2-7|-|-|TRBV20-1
TGCAGTGCTAGAGGCAGGGAATGGTCCTACGAGCAGTACTTC
CSARGREWSYEQYF
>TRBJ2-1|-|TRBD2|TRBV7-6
TGTGCCAGCAGCCAAACTAGCGTCGGGTCCTACAATGAGCAGTTCTTC
CASSQTSVGSYNEQFF
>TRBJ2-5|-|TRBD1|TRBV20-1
TGCAGTGCTAGTGCCCAGGGACAGTGGTTTTTGGAGACCCAGTACTTC
CSASAQGQWFLETQYF
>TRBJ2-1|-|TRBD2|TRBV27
TGTGCCAGCAGTCTTAGCGGGGTCGGGAACTACAATGAGCAGTTCTTC
CASSLSGVGNYNEQFF
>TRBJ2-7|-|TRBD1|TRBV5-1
TGCGCCAGCAGCTTGGCACAGGGGAACATCTACGAGCAGTACTTC
CASSLAQGNIYEQYF